The 21 T cell receptor beta chains presented below share a single source sample, sequenced in a study of identical twins. TCRdb independently ran MiXCR on the 5' RACE reads; one entry per CDR3 protein. This sample has about 190,000 distinct CDR3 sequences; 15% to 20% occur once, and the top ten carry 40%. The sample was also linked to a second study, of T cells expressing NK-cell markers.

Sequencing input: CD8+ T cells sorted from blood. The receptors were gathered from a woman aged 18-35 years in good health.

This chain uses TRBV3-1 with TRBJ2-2, with D hard to call. This CDR3 has 14 amino acids. The germline CDR1 and CDR2 sequences are LGHDT and YNNKEL (reference sequence). V lost 2 bases and J 8 bases, leaving 12 bases between the germline ends. The CDR3 DNA reads TGTGCCAGCAGCCAACGGCTACAACAGGGGGAGCTGTTTTTT. Amino acids: CASSQRLQQGELFF.

This clonotype was recorded a few times. The chain joins TRBV29-1 to TRBJ2-7; a possible D gene is TRBD2 (5 bases). This CDR3 has 12 residues. The germline V gene encodes CDR1 SQVTM and CDR2 ANQGSEA. Deletions cut 2 bases from V and 5 bases from J, with 10 bases between. The CDR3 region has the DNA TGCAGCGTTGAATCGGGGATCAACGAGCAGTACTTC. Protein product: CSVESGINEQYF.

The chain joins TRBV12-5 to TRBJ2-1; D might be TRBD1 (7 bases). The V gene's germline CDR1 is LGHNT and CDR2 FRNRAP. The CDR3 runs to 19 residues. Deletions cut 5 bases from V and 0 bases from J, with 23 bases between. In DNA, the CDR3 is TGTGCTAGTGGTGGGGGGCCAGGGGGAGATAAGGGCTCCTACAATGAGCAGTTCTTC. Translation gives CASGGGPGGDKGSYNEQFF.

In its sample, this clonotype was seen a few times. The genes are TRBV10-3 and TRBJ1-3; no definite D call. This CDR3 is built from 12 residues. The V gene's germline CDR1 is ENHRY and CDR2 SYGVKD. V lost 11 bases and J lost 6, with 14 bases in between. CDR3 in DNA: TGTGCCGTCCTTGACTTGGAAAACACCATATATTTT. Its translation: CAVLDLENTIYF.

This clonotype was recorded at least ten times. The rearrangement joins TRBV4-2 to TRBJ1-4, with D perhaps matching TRBD1 (5 bases). The V end lost 4 bases, the J end lost 5 bases, and 17 bases lay between the germline ends. Per germline, CDR1 LGHNA and CDR2 YNFKEQ. The CDR3 has 16 residues. For the CDR3, the DNA is TGTGCCAGCAGCCGGAGATCGGGGGTTTTAAATGAAAAACTGTTTTTT. Amino acid sequence: CASSRRSGVLNEKLFF.

The chain uses TRBV4-3 and TRBJ2-3; D ambiguous. There are 15 residues in the CDR3. Trimming stripped 0 bases from V and 0 bases from J, with 7 bases between. CDR1 is LGHNA, CDR2 YSLEER, per germline. CDR3 DNA: TGCGCCAGCAGCCAAGATCTGGTCAGCACAGATACGCAGTATTTT. Residues: CASSQDLVSTDTQYF.

The V gene is TRBV20-1, the J gene TRBJ2-5; D unresolved. With 1 base removed from V and 6 bases from J, the gap between germline ends came to 15 bases. The CDR3 loop spans 14 amino acids. Germline CDR1 and CDR2: DFQATT and SNEGSKA (reference sequence). Here the CDR3 reads CSARALEREQTQYF. In DNA, the CDR3 is TGCAGTGCTAGAGCCCTGGAGCGCGAGCAGACCCAGTACTTC.

The V call is TRBV7-8, the J call TRBJ2-1; 9 nucleotides match TRBD2. V shed 5 bases, J shed 7 bases, and the junction held 9 bases outside the gene matches. The CDR3 totals 15 residues. Germline assignment: CDR1 SGHVS and CDR2 FQNEAQ. This CDR3 is CASSPGGRGWNEQFF. CDR3 coding DNA: TGTGCCAGCAGCCCCGGCGGGAGGGGGTGGAATGAGCAGTTCTTC. The whole variable domain, filled in from reference TRBV7-8 and TRBJ2-1, reads GAGVSQSPRYKVAKRGQDVALRCDPISGHVSLFWYQQALGQGPEFLTYFQNEAQLDKSGLPSDRFFAERPEGSVSTLKIQRTQQEDSAVYLCASSPGGRGWNEQFFGPGTRLTVL.

This clonotype was seen at least ten times. The rearrangement uses TRBV10-3 and TRBJ2-7; tentatively, D is TRBD1 or TRBD2 (5 bases each). Trimming removed 10 bases at V and 5 bases at J, with 15 bases between. CDR1 and CDR2 (germline): ENHRY, SYGVKD. The CDR3 has 12 residues. The CDR3 DNA reads TGTGCCACCGGGGACGGCCGCAACGAGCAGTACTTC. Translating gives CATGDGRNEQYF.

This clonotype appeared a few times. V is TRBV20-1 and J is TRBJ2-3; 7 nucleotides line up with TRBD1. The CDR3 has 14 residues. Looked up from germline, CDR1 is DFQATT and CDR2 is SNEGSKA (reference sequence). Losses at the gene ends were 8 bases for V and 6 bases for J; bases not matched to a gene: 14. CDR3 nucleotides: TGCAGTCCCCTGGACAGGTGGGATTCTGATACGCAGTATTTT. Translation: CSPLDRWDSDTQYF.

In this sample, this clonotype turned up a few times. V usage is TRBV4-3 and J usage is TRBJ2-1; the match to TRBD1 covers 8 bases. Germline trimming cut 5 bases from V and 6 bases from J; bases unmatched to any gene: 15. Germline CDR1 and CDR2: LGHNA and YSLEER. The CDR3 runs to 17 residues. In nucleotides, the CDR3 is TGCGCCAGCAGCAAGATAAACGCAGGACAGGGATTCAATGAGCAGTTCTTC. Its translation: CASSKINAGQGFNEQFF.

CDR3 DNA: TGTGCCAGCAGTTTAGGGGTACTGGGCACCGGGGAGCTGTTTTTT. Protein product: CASSLGVLGTGELFF. V usage is TRBV27 and J usage is TRBJ2-2, with D unclear. This CDR3 has 15 residues. From germline, CDR1 is MNHEY and CDR2 SMNVEV (reference sequence). Between the trimmed V and J ends, which lost 2 bases and 4 bases, there was a span of 11 bases.

The V gene is TRBV7-8, the J gene TRBJ2-5; D might be TRBD1 (6 bases). CDR1 SGHVS and CDR2 FQNEAQ come from the germline V gene. Trimming removed 4 bases at V and 7 bases at J, with 16 bases between. The CDR3 has 14 residues. This CDR3 reads CASSSTGSEGTQYF. In DNA, the CDR3 is TGTGCCAGCAGCTCAACAGGGTCCGAGGGGACCCAGTACTTC.

This clonotype was seen ten or more times. The chain recombines TRBV19 with TRBJ1-1, with 8 nucleotides matching TRBD1. The CDR3 is made up of 15 amino acids. From germline, CDR1 is LNHDA and CDR2 SQIVND (reference sequence). With V trimmed by 3 bases and J by 6 bases, 9 bases remained unmatched. CDR3 amino acids: CASSMHDQGAPEAFF. The DNA of the CDR3 is TGTGCCAGTAGTATGCACGATCAGGGGGCACCTGAAGCTTTCTTT.

This clonotype was recorded a few times. This chain links TRBV29-1 with TRBJ1-1; no definite D call. Looked up from germline, CDR1 is SQVTM and CDR2 is ANQGSEA. Deletions cut 5 bases from V and 1 base from J, with 5 bases between. This CDR3 has 11 amino acids. The CDR3 spells CSVRQNTEAFF. CDR3 DNA sequence: TGCAGCGTTAGACAGAACACTGAAGCTTTCTTT.

The V gene is TRBV6-5, the J gene TRBJ2-1; weak D call: TRBD2 (5 bases). The CDR3 spans 13 residues. Germline lookup yields CDR1 MNHEY and CDR2 SVGAGI. Trimming took 2 bases from V and 7 from J, leaving 9 bases between them. CDR3 loop: CASSYRPGNEQFF. The CDR3 DNA reads TGTGCCAGCAGTTACAGACCGGGGAATGAGCAGTTCTTC.

The chain joins TRBV20-1 to TRBJ2-7; the D gene is possibly TRBD2 (6 bases). V was clipped by 6 bases and J by 6 bases, with 21 bases between them. This CDR3 is built from 14 residues. Germline V gives CDR1 DFQATT, CDR2 SNEGSKA (reference sequence). In DNA, the CDR3 is TGCAGTGCACGGCCTTGGGGGGAGAGTTTCGAGCAGTACTTC. Protein product: CSARPWGESFEQYF.

The J gene is TRBJ1-1, the V gene TRBV12-3 or TRBV12-4; tentatively, D is TRBD1 (5 bases). The V end lost 2 bases, the J end lost 4 bases, and 11 bases lay between the germline ends. This CDR3 region has 14 residues. Written as DNA, the CDR3 is TGTGCCAGCAGTTTATCAGGGTTGGGCACTGAAGCTTTCTTT. Translation: CASSLSGLGTEAFF.

The V gene is TRBV14, the J gene TRBJ1-1, with D uncertain. This CDR3 region has 15 residues. Germline V lookup: CDR1 SGHDN, CDR2 FVKESK. V was shortened by 5 bases and J by 4 bases, with 17 bases between the two germline ends. The CDR3 loop reads CASSYIFKGGTEAFF. Written as DNA, the CDR3 is TGTGCCAGCAGCTACATCTTCAAGGGTGGCACTGAAGCTTTCTTT.

Only a few counts were recorded for this clonotype. The chain uses TRBV12-3 or TRBV12-4 and TRBJ2-7; possible D gene TRBD2, 7 bases. The CDR3 length is 18 residues. V lost 6 bases, J lost 2 bases, and 26 bases lay in between. CDR3 region: CASSSTWGEGGNPYEQYF. The CDR3 DNA reads TGTGCCAGCAGCTCAACCTGGGGGGAGGGGGGCAATCCCTACGAGCAGTACTTC.

CDR3 bases: TGTGCCACCAGCAGGAATACCGGGACAGGGAGGACTGAAGCTTTCTTT. It encodes CATSRNTGTGRTEAFF. V is TRBV15 and J is TRBJ1-1; 9 bases map to TRBD1. This CDR3 spans 16 amino acids. Losses at the gene ends were 3 bases for V and 5 bases for J; bases not matched to a gene: 10. Germline-derived CDR1 and CDR2 are LNHNV and YYDKDF (reference sequence). The variable domain in full, completed from reference TRBV15 and TRBJ1-1, reads DAMVIQNPRYQVTQFGKPVTLSCSQTLNHNVMYWYQQKSSQAPKLLFHYYDKDFNNEADTPDNFQSRRPNTSFCFLDIRSPGLGDTAMYLCATSRNTGTGRTEAFFGQGTRLTVV.